This T cell receptor (beta chain) derives from a study of T cell responses to AZD1222 COVID-19 vaccine. Study-wide points: Repertoire sampling happened only post peak T cell response.

The junction had 15 bases not matched to a gene; V was cut back by 0 bases and J by 5 bases. This CDR3 has 18 residues. CDR1 and CDR2 (germline): GTSNPN, SVGIG (reference sequence). As to this clone: Its target is not known.

Method: immunoSEQ multiplex PCR; TCRdb's copy keeps in-frame clones and lacks some. This sample has 100,000 to 120,000 clones; 85% to 90% occur once, and the top ten carry roughly two fifths. The chain recombines TRBV30 with TRBJ2-1, with 8 nucleotides matching TRBD2. The TCR comes from an adult who received the AZD1222 COVID-19 vaccine. Source: peripheral blood, taken 28 days after the second AZD1222 dose. The CDR3 DNA reads as TGTGCCTGGAGTGTACAACTATGGCGGCGCGGGAGGAACAATGAGCAGTTCTTC. It yields the protein CAWSVQLWRRGRNNEQFF. The variable domain in full, completed from reference TRBV30 and TRBJ2-1, reads SQTIHQWPATLVQPVGSPLSLECTVEGTSNPNLYWYRQAAGRGLQLLFYSVGIGQISSEVPQNLSASRPQDRQFILSSKKLLLSDSGFYLCAWSVQLWRRGRNNEQFFGPGTRLTVL.